The 32 T cell receptor beta chains below come from one sample, sequenced in a study of shared clonotypes between healthy human individuals. Here immunoSEQ multiplex PCR was the method, and the copy in TCRdb shows in-frame clones only, minus some. The sample includes approximately 2,000,000 clones, just under 95% of them seen just once. The sample taken for sequencing was naive CD4+ T cells from PBMCs. As to subset: CD45RA+ positively selected. The receptors shown here come from a young man in good health. Some clones in this sample may be carry-over from other donors' samples.

The chain combines TRBV19 with TRBJ2-5; a possible D gene is TRBD1 (6 bases). The length of the CDR3 is 14 residues. Looked up from germline, CDR1 is LNHDA and CDR2 is SQIVND (reference sequence). The V end lost 6 bases, the J end lost 1 base, and 12 bases lay between the germline ends. The chain's CDR3 is CASSNRGGQETQYF. For the CDR3, the DNA is TGTGCCAGTAGCAACCGAGGGGGCCAAGAGACCCAGTACTTC.

CDR3 coding DNA: TGTGCCAGCAGCCCCTCGGACAGGGGGTACGGGAGCGAGCAGTACTTC. This encodes CASSPSDRGYGSEQYF. The chain recombines TRBV5-4 with TRBJ2-7, with 10 bases identical to TRBD1. The germline V gene has CDR1 SGHNT and CDR2 YYREEE (reference sequence). Trimming removed 4 bases from V and 6 bases from J; junction bases left unmatched: 13. The CDR3 is 16 amino acids.

The chain employs TRBV28 and TRBJ2-2; 8 bases fit TRBD2. There are 15 residues in the CDR3. V dropped 5 bases and J dropped 4; count of bases not matched to a gene: 6. Germline lookup yields CDR1 MDHEN and CDR2 SYDVKM. The CDR3 spells CASSGAGEGTGELFF. The CDR3 DNA follows: TGTGCCAGCAGTGGAGCGGGAGAGGGCACCGGGGAGCTGTTTTTT.

The V and J genes are TRBV28 and TRBJ2-5; D may be TRBD1 (5 bases). CDR1 is MDHEN and CDR2 is SYDVKM in the germline V gene. Trimming cost V 2 bases and J 5 bases, with 12 bases left between them. This CDR3 has 14 residues. The CDR3 region is CASSLGRAAETQYF. In DNA, the CDR3 is TGTGCCAGCAGTTTAGGCAGGGCCGCGGAGACCCAGTACTTC. The full variable domain, its missing parts supplied by reference TRBV28 and TRBJ2-5, is DVKVTQSSRYLVKRTGEKVFLECVQDMDHENMFWYRQDPGLGLRLIYFSYDVKMKEKGDIPEGYSVSREKKERFSLILESASTNQTSMYLCASSLGRAAETQYFGPGTRLLVL.

In the case of this clone: Other nucleotide sequences in the sample specify the same CDR3. V gene TRBV9 combines with J gene TRBJ2-7, with 9 nucleotides matching TRBD1. The germline V gene has CDR1 SGDLS and CDR2 YYNGEE. The CDR3 has 14 residues. With 3 bases clipped from V and 2 bases from J, the junction kept 3 bases outside the gene matches. The CDR3 loop reads CASSAGQGPYEQYF. CDR3 DNA: TGTGCCAGCAGCGCGGGACAGGGTCCCTACGAGCAGTACTTC. The full variable domain, rest sourced from reference TRBV9 and TRBJ2-7, is DSGVTQTPKHLITATGQRVTLRCSPRSGDLSVYWYQQSLDQGLQFLIQYYNGEERAKGNILERFSAQQFPDLHSELNLSSLELGDSALYFCASSAGQGPYEQYFGPGTRLTVT.

The CDR3 DNA sequence: TGTGCCAGCTCAGTCGGACCGAGCTCTGGAAACACCATATATTTT. It translates to CASSVGPSSGNTIYF. The V call is TRBV18, the J call TRBJ1-3; D is unclear. Germline loops: CDR1 KGHSH, CDR2 LQKENI. CDR3 size: 15 residues. V was shortened by 5 bases and J by 0 bases, with 11 bases between the two germline ends. Using reference TRBV18 and TRBJ1-3 for the parts outside the CDR3, the full variable domain is NAGVMQNPRHLVRRRGQEARLRCSPMKGHSHVYWYRQLPEEGLKFMVYLQKENIIDESGMPKERFSAEFPKEGPSILRIQQVVRGDSAAYFCASSVGPSSGNTIYFGEGSWLTVV.

The chain links TRBV5-1 to TRBJ2-2, with D possibly matching TRBD2 (5 bases). V was cut by 0 bases and J by 5 bases, with 11 bases left in between. CDR3 length equals 15 residues. Germline assignment: CDR1 SGHRS and CDR2 YFSETQ. The chain's CDR3 is CASSLDGQRTGELFF. In nucleotides, the CDR3 is TGCGCCAGCAGCTTGGACGGGCAGCGGACCGGGGAGCTGTTTTTT.

The V call is TRBV18, the J call TRBJ2-3; D possibly corresponds to TRBD1 (6 bases). From germline, CDR1 is KGHSH and CDR2 LQKENI. The V and J ends lost 5 bases and 5 bases respectively, with 14 bases between them. The CDR3 covers 14 residues. This CDR3 is CASSGTTPGDTQYF. The CDR3 DNA reads as TGTGCCAGCTCAGGGACAACTCCGGGAGATACGCAGTATTTT.

About this clone itself: This sample also contains other DNA sequences that code for the same CDR3. The chain recombines TRBV7-2 with TRBJ2-7, with D possibly being TRBD2 (7 bases). This CDR3 is built from 13 residues. The V end was cut by 5 bases, the J end by 5 bases, with 13 bases between. The V gene's germline CDR1 is SGHTA and CDR2 FQGNSA. The CDR3 bases are TGTGCCAGCAGCCCATCGGGGGGCGACGAGCAGTACTTC. Protein product: CASSPSGGDEQYF.

The J gene is TRBJ2-5, the V gene TRBV7-2; 8 bases line up with TRBD1. This CDR3 is built from 15 residues. The ends lost 5 bases at V and 2 bases at J; junction bases unmatched: 7. Germline assignment: CDR1 SGHTA and CDR2 FQGNSA. In DNA form, the CDR3 reads TGTGCCAGCAGCCGAGGACAGGGCGATCAAGAGACCCAGTACTTC. Its protein product is CASSRGQGDQETQYF.

The V call is TRBV11-2, the J call TRBJ2-5; D is perhaps TRBD1 or TRBD2 (5 bases each). Between the trimmed V and J ends, which lost 2 bases and 5 bases, there was a span of 21 bases. Germline V CDR1 and CDR2: SGHAT, FQNNGV. The CDR3 runs to 17 residues. CDR3 DNA: TGTGCCAGCAGCTTAAATTCCCCGGGGACGCCTTCGGAGACCCAGTACTTC. Residues: CASSLNSPGTPSETQYF.

V gene TRBV7-3 combines with J gene TRBJ2-7; D might be TRBD2 (7 bases). This CDR3 spans 14 amino acids. The V end lost 5 bases, the J end lost 3 bases, and 14 bases lay between the germline ends. From germline, CDR1 is SGHTA and CDR2 FQGTGA. This CDR3 reads CASSQKGGLYEQYF. The CDR3 nucleotides read TGTGCCAGCAGCCAAAAGGGGGGGCTCTACGAGCAGTACTTC.

The chain couples TRBV28 to TRBJ1-1, with D perhaps TRBD1 (6 bases). Trimming pared 5 bases from V and 6 bases from J, leaving 22 bases between. This CDR3 comprises 16 residues. Looked up from germline, CDR1 is MDHEN and CDR2 is SYDVKM. In DNA form, the CDR3 reads TGTGCCAGCAGTCTCCGGACAGCCTCCCGTAGGGCTGAAGCTTTCTTT. This encodes CASSLRTASRRAEAFF. Supplemented by reference TRBV28 and TRBJ1-1, the full variable domain reads DVKVTQSSRYLVKRTGEKVFLECVQDMDHENMFWYRQDPGLGLRLIYFSYDVKMKEKGDIPEGYSVSREKKERFSLILESASTNQTSMYLCASSLRTASRRAEAFFGQGTRLTVV.

The gene calls are TRBV19 and TRBJ1-2, with D possibly being TRBD1 (6 bases). There are 13 residues in the CDR3. CDR1 and CDR2 (germline): LNHDA, SQIVND (reference sequence). V lost 4 bases and J 8 bases, leaving 14 bases between the germline ends. The CDR3, as DNA: TGTGCCAGTAGTACCCGACAGGTCGCGGGCTACACCTTC. It yields the protein CASSTRQVAGYTF.

The genes are TRBV18 and TRBJ1-2; possibly TRBD1 for D (6 bases). Germline CDR1 KGHSH, CDR2 LQKENI. This CDR3 has 15 amino acids. Trimming shortened V by 2 bases and J by 3 bases, and 13 bases separated the two germline ends. For the CDR3, the DNA is TGTGCCAGCTCACCAGGACAGAACTCCTACTATGGCTACACCTTC. Protein sequence: CASSPGQNSYYGYTF. The whole variable domain, remainder taken from reference TRBV18 and TRBJ1-2, is NAGVMQNPRHLVRRRGQEARLRCSPMKGHSHVYWYRQLPEEGLKFMVYLQKENIIDESGMPKERFSAEFPKEGPSILRIQQVVRGDSAAYFCASSPGQNSYYGYTFGSGTRLTVV.

The chain links TRBV5-1 to TRBJ1-4, with D hard to call. The V end was cut by 5 bases, the J end by 5 bases, with 13 bases between. Germline assignment: CDR1 SGHRS and CDR2 YFSETQ. This CDR3 contains 14 residues. CDR3 in DNA: TGCGCCAGCAGTGTCGGGAGCTCAAATGAAAAACTGTTTTTT. Amino acids: CASSVGSSNEKLFF.

Concerning this clone: Other DNA variants within this sample encode the same CDR3. This sequence joins TRBV7-9 and TRBJ2-3; the D is unclear. V lost 1 base, J lost 0 bases, and 5 bases lay in between. Germline V CDR1 and CDR2: SEHNR, FQNEAQ (reference sequence). This CDR3 region has 14 residues. The DNA of the CDR3 is TGTGCCAGCAGCTTAGGTGCCAGCACAGATACGCAGTATTTT. Translating gives CASSLGASTDTQYF.

About this clone itself: Additional DNA sequences in this sample encode the identical CDR3. This chain connects TRBV28 to TRBJ1-4; TRBD1 matches 7 bases. From germline, CDR1 is MDHEN and CDR2 SYDVKM. Germline trimming cut 5 bases from V and 4 bases from J; bases unmatched to any gene: 4. This CDR3 spans 14 amino acids. CDR3 sequence (DNA): TGTGCCAGCAGTCAGGGACAGAGTAATGAAAAACTGTTTTTT. It is translated as CASSQGQSNEKLFF.

This clone was observed once. The V call is TRBV5-1, the J call TRBJ1-4; D unresolved. With 2 bases removed from V and 6 bases from J, the gap between germline ends came to 11 bases. Per the germline V gene, CDR1 is SGHRS and CDR2 is YFSETQ. The CDR3 covers 14 residues. The CDR3 protein is CASSLVGGDEKLFF. The CDR3 nucleotides read TGCGCCAGCAGCTTAGTAGGTGGGGATGAAAAACTGTTTTTT.

This rearrangement joins TRBV7-8 to TRBJ2-1, with D unclear. Trimming shortened V by 5 bases and J by 1 base, and 9 bases separated the two germline ends. Germline V gives CDR1 SGHVS, CDR2 FQNEAQ. The CDR3 has 14 amino acids. The CDR3 nucleotides read TGTGCCAGCAGCCCCAGCAGATCCTACAATGAGCAGTTCTTC. As protein: CASSPSRSYNEQFF.

Points on this clone: Other DNA sequences in the sample encode the same CDR3. V gene TRBV28 combines with J gene TRBJ1-4; 7 nucleotides line up with TRBD1. This CDR3 is built from 15 residues. V trimming: 4 bases; J trimming: 2 bases; junction bases outside the gene matches: 4. Germline V gene data show CDR1 as MDHEN and CDR2 as SYDVKM. CDR3 DNA sequence: TGTGCCAGCAGTTGGGACAGACGGACTAATGAAAAACTGTTTTTT. Translated: CASSWDRRTNEKLFF.

This chain connects TRBV5-8 to TRBJ2-3; TRBD2 matches at 7 bases. The CDR3 covers 14 residues. J was trimmed by 5 bases and V by 4 bases; bases with no gene match: 7. Per the germline V gene, CDR1 is SGHTS and CDR2 is YDEGEE. As DNA, the CDR3 is TGTGCCAGCAGCGCCGGGTGGGAGGGAGATACGCAGTATTTT. This translates into CASSAGWEGDTQYF. The full variable domain, completed using reference TRBV5-8 and TRBJ2-3, is EAGVTQSPTHLIKTRGQQATLRCSPISGHTSVYWYQQALGLGLQFLLWYDEGEERNRGNFPPRFSGRQFPNYSSELNVNALELEDSALYLCASSAGWEGDTQYFGPGTRLTVL.

The J gene is TRBJ2-5, the V gene TRBV5-1; D perhaps matches TRBD2 (5 bases). V was pared by 5 bases and J by 5 bases, with 10 bases between. Germline V gene data show CDR1 as SGHRS and CDR2 as YFSETQ. The CDR3 contains 12 residues. CDR3 DNA: TGCGCCAGCAGGGAGGAGCGCGAGACCCAGTACTTC. This sequence encodes CASREERETQYF.

The V gene is TRBV7-9, the J gene TRBJ1-4; D is undetermined. The V and J ends lost 3 bases and 6 bases respectively, with 14 bases between them. Germline V gene sequence: CDR1 SEHNR, CDR2 FQNEAQ (reference sequence). The CDR3 is 15 residues long. CDR3 sequence reads: CASSFPTGSYEKLFF. The CDR3 DNA reads as TGTGCCAGCAGCTTCCCAACCGGGTCGTATGAAAAACTGTTTTTT.

The chain uses TRBV5-1 and TRBJ2-7, with D possibly being TRBD1 (7 bases). In germline, CDR1 is SGHRS, CDR2 YFSETQ. V lost 0 bases to trimming and J lost 3 bases, with 13 bases between them. The CDR3 sequence is 15 residues long. In DNA, the CDR3 is TGCGCCAGCAGCTTGGGCGGAGGGGGCAACTACGAGCAGTACTTC. It encodes CASSLGGGGNYEQYF.

The chain links TRBV5-1 to TRBJ1-2; 9 bases match TRBD1. Germline values: CDR1 SGHRS, CDR2 YFSETQ. J lost 8 bases, V lost 0 bases, and 5 bases had no gene match. This CDR3 is 14 amino acids long. CDR3 amino acids: CASSLGQGVGGYTF. Here the CDR3 DNA reads TGCGCCAGCAGCTTGGGACAGGGGGTAGGCGGCTACACCTTC.

The chain is built from TRBV9 and TRBJ2-1; D is perhaps TRBD1 or TRBD2 (5 bases each). The CDR3 totals 15 residues. Trimming took 4 bases from V and 4 from J, leaving 15 bases between them. The germline V gene encodes CDR1 SGDLS and CDR2 YYNGEE. CDR3 region: CASSTGTRLYNEQFF. CDR3 nucleotides: TGTGCCAGCAGCACCGGGACCCGGCTTTACAATGAGCAGTTCTTC.

The chain uses TRBV25-1 and TRBJ2-7; D possibly corresponds to TRBD2 (6 bases). Trimming cost V 6 bases and J 2 bases, with 14 bases left between them. The CDR3 totals 14 residues. Germline V CDR1 and CDR2: MGHDK, SYGVNS. The CDR3 is CASRSAGSTYEQYF. CDR3 in DNA: TGTGCCAGCAGGTCAGCCGGGAGCACCTACGAGCAGTACTTC.

V usage is TRBV5-6 and J usage is TRBJ2-7; D gene ambiguous. Trimming stripped 0 bases from V and 4 bases from J, with 17 bases between. CDR1 and CDR2 from the germline V gene are SGHDT and YYEEEE. This CDR3 has 16 residues. CDR3: CASSLVYGDTRYEQYF. CDR3 nucleotide sequence: TGTGCCAGCAGCTTGGTCTACGGAGATACTCGATACGAGCAGTACTTC.

The CDR3 sequence is CASRGQGSPSYEQYF. The DNA for the CDR3 is TGTGCCAGCAGGGGGCAGGGGTCCCCCAGCTACGAGCAGTACTTC. The chain links TRBV28 to TRBJ2-7; tentative D call: TRBD1 (6 bases). V lost 6 bases, J lost 3 bases, and 18 bases lay in between. The CDR3 is made up of 15 amino acids. Germline V gene sequence: CDR1 MDHEN, CDR2 SYDVKM.

This chain connects TRBV15 to TRBJ2-7, with D possibly matching TRBD2 (6 bases). The CDR3 consists of 14 residues. The V gene lost 1 base and the J gene lost 5 bases, with 12 bases spanning the gap. CDR1 is LNHNV and CDR2 is YYDKDF in the germline V gene (reference sequence). CDR3 sequence (DNA): TGTGCCACCAGCAGAGGCGGGGATACTGACGAGCAGTACTTC. It encodes CATSRGGDTDEQYF.

The CDR3 coding sequence is TGTGCCAGCAGCCCACGGGCAGTTTACGAGCAGTACTTC. Translated: CASSPRAVYEQYF. The V and J genes are TRBV14 and TRBJ2-7, with D hard to call. This CDR3 comprises 13 residues. Germline values: CDR1 SGHDN, CDR2 FVKESK. The germline V and J ends were trimmed by 4 bases and 4 bases, with 11 bases remaining between them.